A selection of T cell receptor beta chains follows, all from one sample in a study of control samples from healthy donors and cancer patients. Libraries were prepared by immunoSEQ multiplex PCR; TCRdb keeps only in-frame clonotypes and omits some of them. The table has approximately 120,000 clones, around 89% seen once. The specimen sequenced was blood. The receptors originated from a woman aged 50 to 60 in good health. Both conserved end residues are part of each CDR3. A D gene is named only where the DNA matches it firmly. Clone size is given for some rows only: seen once, a few or many times, or a class if the clone is expanded.

cdr3_nt,cdr3_aa,d_call,v_call,j_call,clone_size
TGCAGCGTTGAAGTTTGGACTAGCAGATACAATGAGCAGTTCTTC,CSVEVWTSRYNEQFF,TRBD2,TRBV29-1,TRBJ2-1,few
TGTGCCAGCAGCTTTGCGGGAGGAAGCTATAATGAGCAGTTCTTC,CASSFAGGSYNEQFF,TRBD2,TRBV7-9,TRBJ2-1,NA
TGTGCCAGCACGTCGCCACACCTGGGAAAGACCCAGTACTTC,CASTSPHLGKTQYF,NA,TRBV6-5,TRBJ2-5,NA
TGTGCCAGCAGCCAAGTGGCAGGCCTACTCACAGATACGCAGTATTTT,CASSQVAGLLTDTQYF,NA,TRBV14,TRBJ2-3,NA
TGTGCCAGCAGTAGGGCCTTAGAGCAGTTCTTC,CASSRALEQFF,NA,TRBV2,TRBJ2-1,NA
TGTGCCAGCAGCTTAGGTCGGGGGGGCACAGATACGCAGTATTTT,CASSLGRGGTDTQYF,TRBD2,TRBV7-9,TRBJ2-3,NA
TGTGCCTGGAGTGGCGGGGGGGCCCAAGAGACCCAGTACTTC,CAWSGGGAQETQYF,TRBD2,TRBV30,TRBJ2-5,NA
TGTGCCAGCAGTTTAAGCGGAACCCTTAGCACAGATACGCAGTATTTT,CASSLSGTLSTDTQYF,NA,TRBV27,TRBJ2-3,NA
TGTGCCACCAGTCAAAGCCGACAGGGTAAAAGGTTC,CATSQSRQGKRF,TRBD1,TRBV19,TRBJ1-1,NA
TGTGCCAGCAGTTCCCGACCGAAAGGGGGCTACACCTTC,CASSSRPKGGYTF,NA,TRBV6-5,TRBJ1-2,NA
TGCAGTGCTAGTCCCGCTAAGGGGATACGAAGCAATCAGCCCCAGCATTTT,CSASPAKGIRSNQPQHF,NA,TRBV20-1,TRBJ1-5,NA
TGTGCCAGCAGCTTAGGAACAGGGGATGTCAGCACAGATACGCAGTATTTT,CASSLGTGDVSTDTQYF,TRBD1,TRBV7-9,TRBJ2-3,NA
TGTGCCAGCAGTGAACTAGCGGGGAGAGTCACAGATACGCAGTATTTT,CASSELAGRVTDTQYF,TRBD2,TRBV2,TRBJ2-3,NA
TGTGCCAGCAGTTGGACAGAGGAAGCTTTCTTT,CASSWTEEAFF,NA,TRBV12-3/TRBV12-4,TRBJ1-1,NA
TGTGCCAGCAGCTTCACCGGGACTCGGGACTATGGCTACACCTTC,CASSFTGTRDYGYTF,NA,TRBV5-4,TRBJ1-2,NA
TGCAGTGCTAGTGGGTACCGAGCGGGAATTTCCTACAATGAGCAGTTCTTC,CSASGYRAGISYNEQFF,TRBD2,TRBV20-1,TRBJ2-1,NA
TGTGCCAGCAGTCACAAAGATTGGGGCCAAGAGACCCAGTACTTC,CASSHKDWGQETQYF,NA,TRBV6-5,TRBJ2-5,NA
TGTGCCAGCAGTCTCGGGGCTTACTATGGCTACACCTTC,CASSLGAYYGYTF,NA,TRBV27,TRBJ1-2,NA
TGTGCCAGCAGTGAACAGGGGGACTATGGCTACACCTTC,CASSEQGDYGYTF,TRBD1,TRBV9,TRBJ1-2,NA
TGTGCCAGCAGTCCTAATCCCGGCCTAGTGGTGCAGTTCTTC,CASSPNPGLVVQFF,NA,TRBV27,TRBJ2-1,NA
TGTGCCAGCAGCAGGACAGGAAACACCATATATTTT,CASSRTGNTIYF,NA,TRBV5-8,TRBJ1-3,once
TGCGCCAGCAGCTTACCGGGAGGGGGAAGCTCCTACAATGAGCAGTTCTTC,CASSLPGGGSSYNEQFF,TRBD2,TRBV4-1,TRBJ2-1,NA
TGTGCCAGCTCTCCGCCTATAGGCCCCGCGGGGCAGCCCCAGCATTTT,CASSPPIGPAGQPQHF,NA,TRBV18,TRBJ1-5,NA
TGTGCCAGCAGCCACGCCGGGGCTAGCGGGGGGGGAGAGACCCAGTACTTC,CASSHAGASGGGETQYF,TRBD2,TRBV25-1,TRBJ2-5,NA
TGTGCCAGCAGCTTAATGGGGGTCTCCCCGGGAGGCTACACCTTC,CASSLMGVSPGGYTF,NA,TRBV7-3,TRBJ1-2,NA
TGTGCCAGCAGCTTAAGCCGACAGGGGGACTTGACGCCCCAGCATTTT,CASSLSRQGDLTPQHF,TRBD1,TRBV13,TRBJ1-5,NA
TGTGCCAGCAGCTATGACACCGGGGAGCTGTTTTTT,CASSYDTGELFF,NA,TRBV7-3,TRBJ2-2,NA
TGTGCCAGCAGACCTACAGGGGGCATAGCCGGGGAGCTGTTTTTT,CASRPTGGIAGELFF,TRBD1,TRBV6-5,TRBJ2-2,NA
TGCGCCAGCAGCCCGCGGGAGGATACGCAGTATTTT,CASSPREDTQYF,TRBD2,TRBV5-1,TRBJ2-3,NA
TGTGCCAGCTCACCACGCTACGGGAACACTGAAGCTTTCTTT,CASSPRYGNTEAFF,NA,TRBV18,TRBJ1-1,NA
TGTGCCAGCAGCGTAGCAGCGGGAGTCCGTAATGAGCAGTTCTTC,CASSVAAGVRNEQFF,TRBD2,TRBV9,TRBJ2-1,NA
TGTGCCAGCCCGCCCGTCCAGCGAGAGACCCAGTACTTC,CASPPVQRETQYF,NA,TRBV19,TRBJ2-5,NA
TGTGCCAGCAGCCCGACCGGGATAGCTCTAAACACAGATACGCAGTATTTT,CASSPTGIALNTDTQYF,NA,TRBV28,TRBJ2-3,many
TGCGCCAGCAGCCTTAGCTTTGGGCAAAGCTACGAGCAGTACTTC,CASSLSFGQSYEQYF,NA,TRBV4-1,TRBJ2-7,once
TGTGCCAGCAGCCCCGGGTCGTCCTACGAGCAGTACTTC,CASSPGSSYEQYF,NA,TRBV27,TRBJ2-7,NA
TGTGCCAGCAGCGCCAGGGGGCGCGAGTTTAATGAAAAACTGTTTTTT,CASSARGREFNEKLFF,TRBD1,TRBV9,TRBJ1-4,NA
TGTGCCAGCAGCGGAAGTGACAGGGGGCGAGGTGAAGCTTTCTTT,CASSGSDRGRGEAFF,TRBD1,TRBV5-4,TRBJ1-1,NA
TGTGCCAGCAGTTCGGGACGGACAGGAGCTAATGAAAAACTGTTTTTT,CASSSGRTGANEKLFF,TRBD1,TRBV27,TRBJ1-4,NA
TGTGCCAGCAGTTTGGGTCGCCCTACTAACTATGGCTACACCTTC,CASSLGRPTNYGYTF,NA,TRBV28,TRBJ1-2,NA
TGTGCCACCGGGGGGGCAGGGGGTAGCAATCAGCCCCAGCATTTT,CATGGAGGSNQPQHF,TRBD1,TRBV24-1,TRBJ1-5,once
TGTGCCAGCAGCTTAGCTCCTGGGACTAGCGGGGGGGGGAGGTACGAGCAGTACTTC,CASSLAPGTSGGGRYEQYF,TRBD2,TRBV7-9,TRBJ2-7,NA
TGCAGCGCAAGGACTAGCGGGAGTTACAATGAGCAGTTCTTC,CSARTSGSYNEQFF,TRBD2,TRBV29-1,TRBJ2-1,once
TGTGCCACAAAACCGGGACACTCTTCACCCCTCCACTTT,CATKPGHSSPLHF,NA,TRBV19,TRBJ1-6,NA
TGTGCCAGCTTATTGGCGGCCCATACCTCCTATGGCTACACCTTC,CASLLAAHTSYGYTF,NA,TRBV6-5,TRBJ1-2,NA
TGCGCCAGCAGCTTGAAGGGGGCCGGGGAGACCCAGTACTTC,CASSLKGAGETQYF,TRBD1,TRBV5-1,TRBJ2-5,NA
TGTGCCAGTAGTGGCTCCGGGACAGCCCTATCCGGCTACACCTTC,CASSGSGTALSGYTF,TRBD1,TRBV19,TRBJ1-2,once